This T cell receptor beta chain was sequenced during a study of Ad26.COV2.S vaccination and SARS-CoV-2 variants. The data were produced by immunoSEQ multiplex PCR, yet TCRdb's version contains in-frame clones alone and is incomplete. The repertoire holds fewer than 100,000 clones, with approximately 82% as singletons. Trimming cost V 4 bases and J 2 bases, with 12 bases left between them. CDR1 is SQVTM, CDR2 ANQGSEA, per germline. CDR3 length: 14 amino acids. The sample here was peripheral blood, taken after recovery from COVID-19. This TCR came from a human donor who had recovered from COVID-19. V is TRBV29-1 and J is TRBJ2-1; either TRBD1 or TRBD2 may supply D (6 bases each). Here the CDR3 DNA reads TGCAGCGTTGGCAAGGGGGGAGCCTACAATGAGCAGTTCTTC. This gives the protein CSVGKGGAYNEQFF.